Below, 25 T cell receptor beta chains from the same sample are listed, as sequenced in a study of monozygotic twins with inflammatory bowel disease. After re-calling the 5' RACE reads, TCRdb lists one entry per CDR3 protein, DNA absent. The sample table sets out 400,000 or so distinct CDR3 sequences. The material sequenced was blood. These receptors were obtained from a human donor with ulcerative colitis or Crohn's disease, or a healthy co-twin of an affected twin (not recorded which).

The rearrangement links TRBV5-6 to TRBJ1-5. The CDR3 has 14 amino acids. CDR1 is SGHDT and CDR2 is YYEEEE in the germline V gene. The CDR3 reads CASSLGQPNQHQHF.

The rearrangement joins TRBV18 to TRBJ1-1; TCRdb returns TRBD1, unconfirmable since there is no DNA. This CDR3 region has 13 residues. The germline CDR1 and CDR2 sequences are KGHSH and LQKENI. The CDR3 reads CASSPSDRGEAFF.

The CDR3 sequence: CASSPIPGPETTQYF. The J gene is TRBJ2-5, the V gene TRBV5-1; the TCRdb call, TRBD2, lacks DNA for checking. CDR3 length equals 15 residues. Germline CDR1 and CDR2: SGHRS and YFSETQ.

The rearrangement uses TRBV7-6 and TRBJ1-1; the D call of TRBD1 rests on TCRdb alone, since no DNA is present to check it. This CDR3 region has 14 residues. From germline, CDR1 is SGHVS and CDR2 FNYEAQ. CDR3 protein: CASALRGRNTEAFF.

This chain links TRBV10-3 with TRBJ1-1. CDR1 and CDR2 (germline): ENHRY, SYGVKD. This CDR3 has 11 residues. CDR3 loop: CAISEKNEAFF.

The genes are TRBV6-5 and TRBJ2-7; the TCRdb D gene call, TRBD1, has no DNA to confirm it. The CDR3 spans 13 residues. CDR1 MNHEY and CDR2 SVGAGI come from the germline V gene. The CDR3 spells CASSYGTDYEQYF.

CDR3 in amino acids: CASSQGGDFSYEQYF. The chain employs TRBV3-1 and TRBJ2-7. The germline V gene has CDR1 LGHDT and CDR2 YNNKEL (reference sequence). CDR3 length equals 15 residues.

This sequence joins TRBV11-1 and TRBJ2-3; TCRdb selects TRBD2, and the lack of DNA leaves this call unchecked. Germline CDR1 SGHAT, CDR2 FQDESV (reference sequence). The CDR3 totals 13 residues. The CDR3 here is CASRWSGADTQYF.

The chain uses TRBV18 and TRBJ1-4. The germline V gene has CDR1 KGHSH and CDR2 LQKENI. The CDR3 is made up of 14 amino acids. CDR3 sequence reads: CASSPLTANEKLFF.

The rearrangement joins TRBV5-4 to TRBJ2-7; TCRdb names TRBD1, which stays unverified in the absence of DNA. There are 14 residues in the CDR3. Germline V CDR1 and CDR2: SGHNT, YYREEE (reference sequence). The CDR3 loop is CASSFGTSRGKQYF.

The chain combines TRBV7-9 with TRBJ2-3. Per germline, CDR1 SEHNR and CDR2 FQNEAQ (reference sequence). CDR3 length: 13 amino acids. The CDR3 region is CASTFSPVDTQYF.

The CDR3 here is CASSYSKGEQYF. The chain is built from TRBV6-6 and TRBJ2-7. This CDR3 has 12 amino acids. CDR1 and CDR2 (germline): MNHNY, SVGAGI (reference sequence).

CDR3 amino acids: CASSSNRGSQETQYF. J is TRBJ2-5 and V is TRBV7-2; with no DNA, the TCRdb D assignment of TRBD1 cannot be verified. Germline CDR1 reads SGHTA; CDR2 reads FQGNSA. The CDR3 runs to 15 residues. The entire variable domain, with the rest obtained from reference TRBV7-2 and TRBJ2-5, is as follows: GAGVSQSPSNKVTEKGKDVELRCDPISGHTALYWYRQSLGQGLEFLIYFQGNSAPDKSGLPSDRFSAERTGGSVSTLTIQRTQQEDSAVYLCASSSNRGSQETQYFGPGTRLLVL.

V and J are TRBV10-3 and TRBJ2-5; TCRdb indicates TRBD2, and absent DNA this call remains unverified. CDR3 length equals 12 residues. Germline assignment: CDR1 ENHRY and CDR2 SYGVKD. The CDR3 protein is CAIGPAGETQYF.

The chain links TRBV18 to TRBJ2-2. In germline, CDR1 is KGHSH, CDR2 LQKENI. CDR3 length: 15 amino acids. CDR3 loop: CASSPLRTNTGELFF.

The chain links TRBV7-9 to TRBJ1-1; TCRdb outputs TRBD1, but without DNA this stays unchecked. Germline V lookup: CDR1 SEHNR, CDR2 FQNEAQ (reference sequence). This CDR3 comprises 14 residues. This chain's CDR3 is CASSPQTGVDEAFF.

The chain has TRBV20-1 and TRBJ1-1. Germline assignment: CDR1 DFQATT and CDR2 SNEGSKA (reference sequence). CDR3 length: 12 amino acids. The CDR3 reads CSATDGNTEAFF.

The chain carries TRBV5-5 and TRBJ1-4; absent DNA, TCRdb's TRBD1 call cannot be checked. CDR3 length: 14 amino acids. Germline V lookup: CDR1 SGHKS, CDR2 YYEKEE (reference sequence). CDR3: CASSPEQGGGKLFF.

This chain uses TRBV7-2 with TRBJ2-2. The CDR3 is 14 residues long. The germline V gene encodes CDR1 SGHTA and CDR2 FQGNSA. The CDR3 loop is CASSLSKNTGELFF.

This sequence joins TRBV4-1 and TRBJ2-3; TCRdb designates TRBD1, a call that cannot be tested without DNA. This CDR3 has 16 amino acids. Germline V CDR1 and CDR2: MGHRA, YSYEKL. CDR3 region: CASSQERGGDTDTQYF.

The CDR3 sequence is CASREGQGINTEAFF. J is TRBJ1-1 and V is TRBV7-8; TCRdb lists TRBD1, though no DNA is available to test this call. Per germline, CDR1 SGHVS and CDR2 FQNEAQ. The CDR3 contains 15 residues. The variable domain in full, with the rest retrieved from reference TRBV7-8 and TRBJ1-1, is GAGVSQSPRYKVAKRGQDVALRCDPISGHVSLFWYQQALGQGPEFLTYFQNEAQLDKSGLPSDRFFAERPEGSVSTLKIQRTQQEDSAVYLCASREGQGINTEAFFGQGTRLTVV.

The rearrangement uses TRBV10-1 and TRBJ2-2; TCRdb lists TRBD1, though no DNA is available to test this call. This CDR3 contains 15 residues. Germline V CDR1 and CDR2: WNHNN, SYGVQD (reference sequence). The CDR3 sequence is CARIARDRENGELFF.

CDR3: CSGDEDGPDTQYF. V usage is TRBV20-1 and J usage is TRBJ2-3. Germline loops: CDR1 DFQATT, CDR2 SNEGSKA (reference sequence). This CDR3 region has 13 residues.

The rearrangement joins TRBV12-3 or TRBV12-4 to TRBJ2-3; the TRBD1 assignment by TCRdb is unverifiable without DNA. The CDR3 is 15 amino acids. The CDR3 reads CASSHRDRVLDTQYF.

The rearrangement links TRBV7-2 to TRBJ1-5; there is no DNA to check the TCRdb D call of TRBD1. Germline-derived CDR1 and CDR2 are SGHTA and FQGNSA. The CDR3 consists of 15 residues. The CDR3 here is CASTPNRGSNQPQHF.